This T cell receptor beta chain appears in the sequencing data of a study of OX40 agonist ivuxolimab in advanced cancers. Study-wide context: Dose-escalation patients had hepatocellular carcinoma, melanoma, renal cell or head and neck cancer.

Study-level findings and limits: Expanded peripheral T cells had an undetermined antigen specificity. More expanded clones were seen, on average, in CD8+ T cells than in CD4+.

TCRdb's copy holds only in-frame clones and misses some; the assay was immunoSEQ multiplex PCR. The sample has approximately 41,000 clones, roughly 80% seen once. Blood samples were obtained at baseline, cycle 4 day 1, and cycle 7 day 1. Worth noting for this clone: Its antigen is currently unknown.

Per the germline V gene, CDR1 is LNHNV and CDR2 is YYDKDF (reference sequence). The CDR3 has 12 residues. V was clipped by 4 bases and J by 7 bases; unmatched bases: 3. This chain links TRBV15 with TRBJ1-2; 7 nucleotides match TRBD1. The sequence was collected from an adult with an advanced solid tumor such as melanoma, head and neck, liver or kidney cancer. The sequencing here drew on CD4+ or CD8+ T cells sorted from blood, taken in a trial of the OX40 agonist ivuxolimab. The CDR3 here is CATSTRDSGYTF. DNA of the CDR3: TGTGCCACCAGCACTCGGGACAGTGGCTACACCTTC.